The 30 T cell receptor beta chains in this list originate from one sample, sequenced in a study of blood T cell repertoires in COVID-19. Repertoires were generated with immunoSEQ multiplex PCR, while TCRdb's copy carries only in-frame clones and drops some. The table includes 150,000 to 200,000 clones, more than 75% detected once. Sequencing used peripheral blood. The receptors here all came from a man aged 18 to 30 with active or convalescent COVID-19.

The chain recombines TRBV18 with TRBJ2-7; 7 positions match TRBD1. Germline V gives CDR1 KGHSH, CDR2 LQKENI. Losses at the gene ends were 3 bases for V and 4 bases for J; bases not matched to a gene: 6. CDR3 length equals 14 residues. The chain's CDR3 is CASSPQGDFYEQYF. Written as DNA, the CDR3 is TGTGCCAGCTCACCCCAGGGGGATTTTTACGAGCAGTACTTC.

The chain combines TRBV4-1 with TRBJ2-7; 9 bases fit TRBD2. Germline lookup yields CDR1 MGHRA and CDR2 YSYEKL. This CDR3 is built from 15 residues. The V gene end was trimmed by 3 bases and the J gene end by 5 bases; junction bases not matched to a gene: 8. CDR3 protein: CASSQFLAGSHEQYF. DNA of the CDR3: TGCGCCAGCAGCCAGTTTCTAGCGGGATCCCACGAGCAGTACTTC.

In its sample, this clone was seen a few times. The V and J genes are TRBV4-3 and TRBJ2-3; D is possibly TRBD1 (5 bases). CDR3 length: 15 amino acids. Looked up from germline, CDR1 is LGHNA and CDR2 is YSLEER. Deletions cut 1 base from V and 4 bases from J, with 12 bases between. CDR3 bases: TGCGCCAGCAGCCAAGTTCATACAGGCGCAGATACGCAGTATTTT. Protein sequence: CASSQVHTGADTQYF.

This sequence joins TRBV2 and TRBJ2-7, with TRBD2 as a possible D gene (6 bases). This CDR3 is built from 17 residues. V lost 4 bases and J lost 3, with 22 bases in between. CDR1 SNHLY and CDR2 FYNNEI come from the germline V gene. This chain's CDR3 is CASSGDRSSRGGYEQYV. The CDR3 DNA is TGTGCCAGCAGTGGGGACCGCTCTAGTCGGGGAGGCTACGAGCAGTACGTC.

V usage is TRBV13 and J usage is TRBJ2-1; 11 bases are shared with TRBD2. J was trimmed by 2 bases and V by 5 bases; bases with no gene match: 5. The CDR3 consists of 16 residues. In germline, CDR1 is PRHDT, CDR2 FYEKMQ (reference sequence). The CDR3, as DNA: TGTGCCAGCAGCCCCCGACTAGCGGGAACCTACAATGAGCAGTTCTTC. Its protein product is CASSPRLAGTYNEQFF.

This clone turned up a few times. The chain employs TRBV5-6 and TRBJ2-2; TRBD2 matches at 11 bases. Germline lookup yields CDR1 SGHDT and CDR2 YYEEEE. CDR3 length: 17 amino acids. Losses at the gene ends were 4 bases for V and 5 bases for J; bases not matched to a gene: 10. The CDR3 region has the DNA TGTGCCAGCAGCCATAGCGGGGGGGCCGTTCGAACCGGGGAGCTGTTTTTT. It translates to CASSHSGGAVRTGELFF. Together with reference TRBV5-6 and TRBJ2-2, the CDR3 gives the full variable domain: DAGVTQSPTHLIKTRGQQVTLRCSPKSGHDTVSWYQQALGQGPQFIFQYYEEEERQRGNFPDRFSGHQFPNYSSELNVNALLLGDSALYLCASSHSGGAVRTGELFFGEGSRLTVL.

This chain joins TRBV7-2 and TRBJ1-5; D is undetermined. This CDR3 region has 13 residues. The V end lost 5 bases, the J end lost 4 bases, and 9 bases lay between the germline ends. Per the germline V gene, CDR1 is SGHTA and CDR2 is FQGNSA. The CDR3 loop is CASSQNQNQPQHF. CDR3 nucleotides: TGTGCCAGCAGCCAGAACCAAAATCAGCCCCAGCATTTT.

The chain employs TRBV4-1 and TRBJ1-6; no reliable D call. This CDR3 is built from 16 residues. Germline V lookup: CDR1 MGHRA, CDR2 YSYEKL. The V end lost 1 base, the J end lost 5 bases, and 12 bases lay between the germline ends. The CDR3 DNA follows: TGCGCCAGCAGCCAAGTCCCTTCCGGGAATAATTCACCCCTCCACTTT. This encodes CASSQVPSGNNSPLHF.

The J gene is TRBJ1-2, the V gene TRBV6-5; tentative D call: TRBD1 (6 bases). V lost 3 bases to trimming and J lost 4 bases, with 9 bases between them. The germline CDR1 and CDR2 sequences are MNHEY and SVGAGI. This CDR3 has 13 amino acids. CDR3 loop: CASSYSRGYGYTF. CDR3 nucleotides: TGTGCCAGCAGTTATAGCAGGGGCTATGGCTACACCTTC.

The genes are TRBV7-8 and TRBJ1-2; D gene uncertain. Trimming pared 1 base from V and 4 bases from J, leaving 13 bases between. This CDR3 spans 15 amino acids. The germline CDR1 and CDR2 sequences are SGHVS and FQNEAQ. The CDR3 sequence: CASSLDGLHRYGYTF. DNA for the CDR3: TGTGCCAGCAGCTTAGACGGACTCCACCGCTATGGCTACACCTTC.

This clone has only one observation. V gene TRBV5-1 combines with J gene TRBJ2-3; D is ambiguous. Germline loops: CDR1 SGHRS, CDR2 YFSETQ. This CDR3 is built from 15 residues. Trimming took off 2 bases at V and 3 bases at J, with 13 bases between the two ends. CDR3 loop: CASSFGSTVTDTQYF. CDR3 bases: TGCGCCAGCAGCTTCGGTAGTACGGTTACAGATACGCAGTATTTT.

This clone has only a few counts. This chain joins TRBV25-1 and TRBJ1-1; TRBD1 agrees at 8 bases. The CDR3 length is 15 residues. Germline CDR1 MGHDK, CDR2 SYGVNS. J was trimmed by 2 bases and V by 6 bases; bases with no gene match: 8. This chain's CDR3 is CASRQGQGTNTEAFF. CDR3 sequence (DNA): TGTGCCAGCAGACAAGGACAGGGCACTAACACTGAAGCTTTCTTT.

The chain uses TRBV7-2 and TRBJ1-6; 8 positions match TRBD1. There are 15 residues in the CDR3. Germline CDR1 and CDR2: SGHTA and FQGNSA. V trimming: 5 bases; J trimming: 3 bases; junction bases outside the gene matches: 3. CDR3 sequence reads: CASSTGGNYNSPLHF. The CDR3, as DNA: TGTGCCAGCAGCACAGGGGGGAACTATAATTCACCCCTCCACTTT.

The rearrangement links TRBV11-3 to TRBJ2-5; TRBD2 matches at 9 bases. CDR1 is SGHNT and CDR2 is YENEEA in the germline V gene. The CDR3 runs 15 residues. The J segment lost 3 bases and the V segment lost 5 bases, leaving 7 bases of the junction unmatched. CDR3 DNA: TGTGCCAGCAGCGAAGCGGGAGGCCCCGAAGAGACCCAGTACTTC. Its translation: CASSEAGGPEETQYF.

The genes are TRBV4-2 and TRBJ2-2, with D perhaps TRBD1 (7 bases). The CDR3 is made up of 18 amino acids. Germline loops: CDR1 LGHNA, CDR2 YNFKEQ. V dropped 0 bases and J dropped 2 bases, with 16 bases sitting between them. CDR3 sequence reads: CASSQDLRQGGNTGELFF. The CDR3 nucleotides read TGTGCCAGCAGCCAAGATCTGAGGCAGGGGGGAAACACCGGGGAGCTGTTTTTT.

This clone was seen a single time. The V and J genes are TRBV11-2 and TRBJ2-1; the match to TRBD1 covers 7 bases. The V segment lost 4 bases and the J segment 4 bases; nucleotides outside the gene matches: 1. The CDR3 sequence is 13 residues long. Germline CDR1 reads SGHAT; CDR2 reads FQNNGV. CDR3 nucleotides: TGTGCCAGCAGCTCGACAGGGTACAATGAGCAGTTCTTC. Translation: CASSSTGYNEQFF.

V and J are TRBV5-5 and TRBJ1-2; D unclear. This CDR3 has 15 amino acids. The germline V and J ends were trimmed by 1 base and 4 bases, with 14 bases remaining between them. CDR1 and CDR2 from the germline V gene are SGHKS and YYEKEE (reference sequence). CDR3 sequence reads: CASSLRVLVLYGYTF. DNA for the CDR3: TGTGCCAGCAGCTTGCGGGTTCTCGTTCTCTATGGCTACACCTTC.

This clone was observed a single time. The rearrangement joins TRBV19 to TRBJ2-6; no firm D call. CDR3 size: 17 residues. V was cut by 3 bases and J by 0 bases, with 12 bases left in between. The V gene's germline CDR1 is LNHDA and CDR2 SQIVND (reference sequence). The CDR3 here is CASSMLRASSGANVLTF. The CDR3, as DNA: TGTGCCAGTAGTATGCTCAGAGCTAGCTCTGGGGCCAACGTCCTGACTTTC. Combining the CDR3 with reference TRBV19 and TRBJ2-6 gives the whole variable domain DGGITQSPKYLFRKEGQNVTLSCEQNLNHDAMYWYRQDPGQGLRLIYYSQIVNDFQKGDIAEGYSVSREKKESFPLTVTSAQKNPTAFYLCASSMLRASSGANVLTFGAGSRLTVL.

This clone appeared once. This sequence joins TRBV18 and TRBJ2-7; D gene unclear. This CDR3 has 16 residues. Germline CDR1 reads KGHSH; CDR2 reads LQKENI. Trimming cost V 3 bases and J 2 bases, with 17 bases left between them. This CDR3 is CASSPTYLMRTYEQYF. In nucleotides, the CDR3 is TGTGCCAGCTCACCCACCTACTTGATGCGGACCTACGAGCAGTACTTC.

The chain employs TRBV5-1 and TRBJ1-6; D unresolved. Germline assignment: CDR1 SGHRS and CDR2 YFSETQ. The CDR3 has 14 residues. V lost 1 base, J lost 10 bases, and 12 bases lay in between. CDR3: CASSLRVRESPLHF. The CDR3 bases are TGCGCCAGCAGCTTGCGGGTGAGGGAGTCACCCCTCCACTTT.

The chain recombines TRBV3-1 (or the pseudogene TRBV3-2) with TRBJ1-5; no reliable D call. Germline values: CDR1 LGHDT, CDR2 YNNKEL (reference sequence). The germline V and J ends were trimmed by 0 bases and 5 bases, with 11 bases remaining between them. The CDR3 covers 15 residues. CDR3 region: CASSQDPGSDQPQHF. For the CDR3, the DNA is TGTGCCAGCAGCCAAGATCCGGGAAGTGATCAGCCCCAGCATTTT.

The chain has TRBV19 and TRBJ2-4; 7 bases are shared with TRBD1. Germline lookup yields CDR1 LNHDA and CDR2 SQIVND (reference sequence). This CDR3 comprises 16 residues. V gave up 4 bases and J gave up 2 bases; unmatched junction bases: 8. The CDR3 here is CASSNRGDLSKNIQYF. The CDR3 DNA reads as TGTGCCAGTAGTAACAGGGGTGACTTGTCCAAAAACATTCAGTACTTC.

The chain carries TRBV5-8 and TRBJ2-1, with TRBD1 identical over 7 bases. The V and J ends lost 4 bases and 4 bases, in that order; junction bases with no gene match: 8. CDR1 is SGHTS, CDR2 YDEGEE, per germline. The CDR3 covers 15 residues. As DNA, the CDR3 is TGTGCCAGCAGCGCGGGTGAGGGGGCTTACAATGAGCAGTTCTTC. Residues: CASSAGEGAYNEQFF.

V and J are TRBV3-1 (or the pseudogene TRBV3-2) and TRBJ1-2, with D perhaps matching TRBD1 (6 bases). The CDR3 runs to 14 residues. V was clipped by 1 base and J by 7 bases, with 13 bases between them. The germline V gene encodes CDR1 LGHDT and CDR2 YNNKEL (reference sequence). CDR3 nucleotide sequence: TGTGCCAGCAGCCAAGTGTGGCAGGGGTTTGGCTACACCTTC. It is translated as CASSQVWQGFGYTF.

The chain links TRBV7-9 to TRBJ1-1; tentative D call: TRBD1 (6 bases). The CDR3 covers 15 residues. Trimming pared 0 bases from V and 4 bases from J, leaving 12 bases between. Germline CDR1 reads SEHNR; CDR2 reads FQNEAQ (reference sequence). The CDR3: CASSLAAGAFTEAFF. CDR3 nucleotides: TGTGCCAGCAGCTTAGCGGCAGGGGCATTCACTGAAGCTTTCTTT.

This CDR3 reads CASSPSLAAGANVLTF. The CDR3 DNA reads TGTGCCAGCAGCCCAAGTCTAGCGGCTGGGGCCAACGTCCTGACTTTC. J is TRBJ2-6 and V is TRBV7-2; TRBD2 matches at 7 bases. The CDR3 is 16 residues long. V was pared by 5 bases and J by 2 bases, with 6 bases of the junction left unmatched. Germline CDR1 reads SGHTA; CDR2 reads FQGNSA.

The V gene is TRBV4-1, the J gene TRBJ1-1; D is undetermined. V lost 3 bases, J lost 0 bases, and 11 bases lay in between. The CDR3 totals 15 residues. From germline, CDR1 is MGHRA and CDR2 YSYEKL. The CDR3 spells CASSQTPGMNTEAFF. DNA for the CDR3: TGCGCCAGCAGCCAGACCCCAGGCATGAACACTGAAGCTTTCTTT.

This clone has ten or more counts. J is TRBJ2-2 and V is TRBV7-9; TRBD2 matches at 8 bases. Germline V gene data show CDR1 as SEHNR and CDR2 as FQNEAQ (reference sequence). V shed 1 base and J 4 bases; nucleotides not matched to a gene: 2. The CDR3 covers 15 residues. The CDR3: CASSLGSGGTGELFF. The CDR3 DNA reads TGTGCCAGCAGCTTAGGAAGCGGGGGCACCGGGGAGCTGTTTTTT.

The chain has TRBV7-8 and TRBJ2-3; D uncertain. This CDR3 has 17 amino acids. Trimming removed 1 base from V and 2 bases from J, with 16 bases in between. The germline V gene encodes CDR1 SGHVS and CDR2 FQNEAQ. Here the CDR3 DNA reads TGTGCCAGCAGCTTAGTGGGCGACCGTGCCTACACAGATACGCAGTATTTT. The encoded protein is CASSLVGDRAYTDTQYF.

The chain is built from TRBV7-2 and TRBJ1-5; D gene ambiguous. Germline V gives CDR1 SGHTA, CDR2 FQGNSA. The CDR3 contains 12 residues. V was pared by 5 bases and J by 7 bases, with 9 bases between. The CDR3 coding sequence is TGTGCCAGCAGCAAGCAACAGCAGCCCCAGCATTTT. Protein sequence: CASSKQQQPQHF.